This T cell receptor beta chain came from a study of T cell clusters in autoimmune cytopenias (dated by TCRdb to the late 2010s). Concerning the study at large: TRB sequencing reached a median depth of 51,575 reads per sample and yielded a median of roughly 2,500 distinct TRB clonotypes per sample. The goal of the study was to determine whether autoimmune cytopenia patients have a disease-specific immune repertoire signature that could serve as a blood-based biomarker. Alongside healthy, CLL and autoimmune hepatitis controls, autoimmune cytopenia patients had their peripheral blood TRB and IGH repertoires sequenced at active disease and again during treatment follow-up.

Points the paper makes about the study in general: The T cell clusters were defined only in silico, and the functional role of the clusters was left to be validated experimentally. TRB repertoire shifts, with less even repertoires observed in secondary cytopenia and CLL, were mostly attributed to lymphoma bias rather than autoimmunity. Healthy donors had almost three times as many exclusive TRB clusters as active autoimmune hepatitis patients, a finding consistent with an autoimmunity-wide signature. The GLIPH analysis suggested a lack of physiological T cell clusters in primary autoimmune cytopenia patients, since around 56 clusters were exclusive to healthy donors whereas 17 were exclusive to patients. The cluster-lack signature was not observed for secondary cytopenia versus CLL, as the signature was apparently masked by the dominant lymphoma-associated repertoire.

Each sample's TRB amplification started from about 250 ng of peripheral blood genomic DNA, which corresponds to roughly 38,000 genome equivalents. With regard to this clonotype: The antigen this receptor binds is unknown.

The germline V gene supplies CDR1 SGHDN and CDR2 FVKESK. The CDR3 spans 15 residues, from the cysteine through the phenylalanine. No DNA appears here. TRB rearrangements were amplified by multiplex PCR using a touch-down protocol with TRB-A and TRB-B primer pools mixed in one tube. Illumina adapters and sample indices were added to the amplicons through two consecutive PCR reactions performed with Phusion HS II polymerase. Amplicons were gel-purified with the NucleoSpin Gel and PCR Clean-up kit, then quantified by Qubit and quality-checked on an Agilent 2100 Bioanalyzer. Libraries were sequenced on an Illumina MiSeq using 600-cycle, single-indexed, paired-end runs. The study's own analysis went as follows. Alignment and assembly of TRB reads were performed with MiXCR version 2.1.12 and the default MiXCR reference library. Each unique CDR3 nucleotide sequence defined a clone, and only productive sequences with at least two reads were analysed. Repertoire diversity was assessed with alpha-parameterized diversity profiles (alpha 0 to 5), including the Shannon (alpha 1) and Simpson (alpha 2) indices, which were computed with an R script. Combinatorial TRB VJ usage was computed with the tcR package and compared between cohorts by principal component analysis with ade4. TCRbeta CDR3s were clustered with GLIPH on cohort pairs matched by age and read depth, and cluster frequencies were compared by Wilcoxon test. The reads went through TCRdb reprocessing, and each CDR3 protein sequence gets one entry with no DNA. Here the V and J calls rest on TCRdb's processing, not on the authors' analysis. This sample's table carries approximately 3,000 distinct CDR3 sequences. The top ten clonotypes cover roughly 35% of the sample.

Sequenced input: peripheral blood. The V and J genes are TRBV14 and TRBJ1-6. The TCR originated in a human donor with an autoimmune cytopenia, with autoimmune hepatitis or in good health (not recorded which). The CDR3 in this case is CASSYRRGYNSPLHF.